What follows are 5 T cell receptor beta chains derived from one specimen sequenced in a study of blood T cell repertoires in COVID-19. Some clones are missing from TCRdb's copy, which holds only in-frame ones; the method was immunoSEQ multiplex PCR. The sample comprises approximately 260,000 clones, 86% of which are singletons, and about 4% rests with the top ten. Sequenced material: peripheral blood. The origin of the receptors is a man aged 18-30 years with active or convalescent COVID-19.

This CDR3 reads CASSKADRDRTSGNTIYF. For the CDR3, the DNA is TGTGCCAGCAGCAAAGCAGACCGGGACAGAACCTCCGGAAACACCATATATTTT. The chain recombines TRBV21-1 with TRBJ1-3; TRBD1, the table's D call, was not compared with the DNA. TRBV21-1 corresponds to a pseudogene. This CDR3 has 18 residues.

The chain couples TRBV10-3 to TRBJ2-7; D uncertain. This CDR3 contains 12 residues. The V end lost 2 bases, the J end lost 6 bases, and 8 bases lay between the germline ends. CDR1 is ENHRY, CDR2 SYGVKD, per germline. CDR3 loop: CAISEPFSEQYF. The CDR3 DNA reads TGTGCCATCAGTGAGCCGTTTAGCGAGCAGTACTTC.

The chain has TRBV2 and TRBJ1-3, with TRBD1 as a possible D gene (5 bases). CDR1 is SNHLY and CDR2 is FYNNEI in the germline V gene. This CDR3 spans 15 amino acids. Trimming left V 3 bases short and J 2 bases short, with 11 bases between. The CDR3, as DNA: TGTGCCAGCAGTGAGCAGGGTAGACCTGGAAACACCATATATTTT. Amino acids: CASSEQGRPGNTIYF.

This rearrangement joins TRBV29-1 to TRBJ1-1; D remains unclear. The CDR3 extends over 11 amino acids. V was trimmed by 4 bases and J by 5 bases, leaving 8 bases between them. The V gene's germline CDR1 is SQVTM and CDR2 ANQGSEA. The CDR3 DNA sequence: TGCAGCGTTGGACTTCGGACTGAAGCTTTCTTT. It codes for CSVGLRTEAFF.

This chain connects TRBV4-3 to TRBJ2-3; 11 nucleotides match TRBD1. The ends lost 1 base at V and 4 bases at J; junction bases unmatched: 4. The CDR3 loop spans 16 amino acids. Germline CDR1 LGHNA, CDR2 YSLEER. DNA of the CDR3: TGCGCCAGCAGCCAAGTGGGGACAGGGGGATCAGATACGCAGTATTTT. This codes for CASSQVGTGGSDTQYF.